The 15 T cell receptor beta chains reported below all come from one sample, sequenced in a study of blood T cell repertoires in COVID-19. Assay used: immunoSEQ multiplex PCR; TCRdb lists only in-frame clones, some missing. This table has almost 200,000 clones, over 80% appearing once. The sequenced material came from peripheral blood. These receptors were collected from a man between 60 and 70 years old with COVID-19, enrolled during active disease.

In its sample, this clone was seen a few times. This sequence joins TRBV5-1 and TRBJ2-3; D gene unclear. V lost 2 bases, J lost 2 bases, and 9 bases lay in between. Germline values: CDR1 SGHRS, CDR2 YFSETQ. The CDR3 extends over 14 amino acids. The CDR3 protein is CASSLSLDTDTQYF. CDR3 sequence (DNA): TGCGCCAGCAGCTTAAGCTTAGACACAGATACGCAGTATTTT. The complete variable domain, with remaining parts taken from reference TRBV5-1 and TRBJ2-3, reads KAGVTQTPRYLIKTRGQQVTLSCSPISGHRSVSWYQQTPGQGLQFLFEYFSETQRNKGNFPGRFSGRQFSNSRSEMNVSTLELGDSALYLCASSLSLDTDTQYFGPGTRLTVL.

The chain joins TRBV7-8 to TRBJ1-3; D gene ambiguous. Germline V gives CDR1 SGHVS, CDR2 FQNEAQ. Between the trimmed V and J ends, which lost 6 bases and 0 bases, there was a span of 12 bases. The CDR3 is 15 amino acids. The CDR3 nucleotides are TGTGCCAGCAGGGAGGGTACATCCTCTGGAAACACCATATATTTT. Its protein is CASREGTSSGNTIYF.

The CDR3 here is CASSLAGTSSYNEQFF. Written as DNA, the CDR3 is TGTGCCAGCAGCTTAGCCGGGACTAGCTCCTACAATGAGCAGTTCTTC. The chain couples TRBV7-6 to TRBJ2-1, with 8 bases matching TRBD2. This CDR3 has 16 amino acids. From germline, CDR1 is SGHVS and CDR2 FNYEAQ. After removal of 0 bases from V and 0 bases from J, the junction contained 1 base not matched to a gene.

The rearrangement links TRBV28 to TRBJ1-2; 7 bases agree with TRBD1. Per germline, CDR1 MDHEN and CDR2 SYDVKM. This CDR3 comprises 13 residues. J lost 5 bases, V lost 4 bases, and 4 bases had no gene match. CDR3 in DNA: TGTGCCAGCAGTTCCGGGACAGTTTATGGCTACACCTTC. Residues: CASSSGTVYGYTF.

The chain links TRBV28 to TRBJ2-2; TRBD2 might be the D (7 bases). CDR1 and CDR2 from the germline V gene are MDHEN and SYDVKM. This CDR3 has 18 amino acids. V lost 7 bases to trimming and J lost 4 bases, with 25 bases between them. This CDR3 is CASNTEGGRSGFTGELFF. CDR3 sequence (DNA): TGTGCCAGCAATACTGAGGGGGGGAGGAGCGGGTTCACCGGGGAGCTGTTTTTT. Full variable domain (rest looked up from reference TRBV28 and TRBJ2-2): DVKVTQSSRYLVKRTGEKVFLECVQDMDHENMFWYRQDPGLGLRLIYFSYDVKMKEKGDIPEGYSVSREKKERFSLILESASTNQTSMYLCASNTEGGRSGFTGELFFGEGSRLTVL.

CDR3 residues: CASSPGTGAYGYTF. Here the CDR3 DNA reads TGTGCCAGCAGCCCAGGGACAGGGGCTTATGGCTACACCTTC. The chain is built from TRBV3-1 (or the pseudogene TRBV3-2) and TRBJ1-2, with 10 bases aligning to TRBD1. The V gene's germline CDR1 is LGHDT and CDR2 YNNKEL (reference sequence). This CDR3 region has 14 residues. V was pared by 4 bases and J by 5 bases, with 4 bases of the junction left unmatched.

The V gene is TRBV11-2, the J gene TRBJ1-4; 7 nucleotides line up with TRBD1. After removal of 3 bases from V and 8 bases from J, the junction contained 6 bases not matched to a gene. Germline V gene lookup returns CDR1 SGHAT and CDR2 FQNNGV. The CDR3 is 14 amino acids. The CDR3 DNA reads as TGTGCCAGCAGCTTGAGGCAGGGGGGAGAAAAACTGTTTTTT. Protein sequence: CASSLRQGGEKLFF.

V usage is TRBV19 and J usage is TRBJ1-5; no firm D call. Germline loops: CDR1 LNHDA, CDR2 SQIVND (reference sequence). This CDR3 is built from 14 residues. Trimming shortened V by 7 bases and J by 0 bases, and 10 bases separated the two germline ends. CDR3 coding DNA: TGTGCCAGTACCTACGGAGGTAGCAATCAGCCCCAGCATTTT. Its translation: CASTYGGSNQPQHF. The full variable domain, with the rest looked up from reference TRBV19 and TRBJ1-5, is DGGITQSPKYLFRKEGQNVTLSCEQNLNHDAMYWYRQDPGQGLRLIYYSQIVNDFQKGDIAEGYSVSREKKESFPLTVTSAQKNPTAFYLCASTYGGSNQPQHFGDGTRLSIL.

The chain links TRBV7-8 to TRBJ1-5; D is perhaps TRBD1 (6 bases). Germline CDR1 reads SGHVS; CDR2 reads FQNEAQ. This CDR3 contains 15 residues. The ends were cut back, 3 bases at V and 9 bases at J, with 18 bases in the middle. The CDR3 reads CASSLGGGHERPQHF. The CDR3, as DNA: TGTGCCAGCAGCTTGGGGGGGGGACATGAAAGGCCCCAGCATTTT.

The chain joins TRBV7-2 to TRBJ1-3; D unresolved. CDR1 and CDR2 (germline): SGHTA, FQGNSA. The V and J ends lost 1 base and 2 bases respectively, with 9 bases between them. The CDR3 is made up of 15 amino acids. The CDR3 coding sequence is TGTGCCAGCAGCTTAGATCCCGGGACTGGAAACACCATATATTTT. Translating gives CASSLDPGTGNTIYF.

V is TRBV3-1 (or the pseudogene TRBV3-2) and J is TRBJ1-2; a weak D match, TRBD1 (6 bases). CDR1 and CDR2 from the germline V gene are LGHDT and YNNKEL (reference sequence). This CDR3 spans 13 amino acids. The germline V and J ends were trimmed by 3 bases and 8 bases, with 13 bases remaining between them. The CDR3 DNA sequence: TGTGCCAGCAGCCAGGGGGCCGAGTGGGGCTACACCTTC. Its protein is CASSQGAEWGYTF.

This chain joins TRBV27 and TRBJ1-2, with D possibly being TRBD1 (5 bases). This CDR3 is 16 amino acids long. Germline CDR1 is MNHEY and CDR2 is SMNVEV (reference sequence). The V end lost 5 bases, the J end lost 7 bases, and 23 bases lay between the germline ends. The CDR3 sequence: CASSPIPILAGLGYTF. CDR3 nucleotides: TGTGCCAGCAGTCCAATCCCCATCCTTGCAGGGCTTGGCTACACCTTC.

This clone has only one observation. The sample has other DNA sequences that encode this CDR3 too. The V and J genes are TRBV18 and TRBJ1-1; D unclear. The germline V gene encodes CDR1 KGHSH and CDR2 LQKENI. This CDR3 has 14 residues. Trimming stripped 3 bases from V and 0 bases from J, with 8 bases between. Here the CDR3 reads CASSPTGLNTEAFF. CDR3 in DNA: TGTGCCAGCTCACCTACGGGGTTGAACACTGAAGCTTTCTTT.

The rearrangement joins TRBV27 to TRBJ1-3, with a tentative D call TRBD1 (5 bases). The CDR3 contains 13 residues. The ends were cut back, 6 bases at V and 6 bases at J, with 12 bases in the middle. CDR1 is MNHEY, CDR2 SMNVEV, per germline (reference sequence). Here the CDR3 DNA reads TGTGCCAGCAGGGGGGGTAGGGTAAACACCATATATTTT. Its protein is CASRGGRVNTIYF.

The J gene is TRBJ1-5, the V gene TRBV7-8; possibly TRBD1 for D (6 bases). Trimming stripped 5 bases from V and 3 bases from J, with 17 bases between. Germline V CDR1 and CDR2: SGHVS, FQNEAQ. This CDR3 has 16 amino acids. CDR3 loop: CASSRNRTVSNQPQHF. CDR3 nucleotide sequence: TGTGCCAGCAGCAGAAACAGGACAGTCTCCAATCAGCCCCAGCATTTT.